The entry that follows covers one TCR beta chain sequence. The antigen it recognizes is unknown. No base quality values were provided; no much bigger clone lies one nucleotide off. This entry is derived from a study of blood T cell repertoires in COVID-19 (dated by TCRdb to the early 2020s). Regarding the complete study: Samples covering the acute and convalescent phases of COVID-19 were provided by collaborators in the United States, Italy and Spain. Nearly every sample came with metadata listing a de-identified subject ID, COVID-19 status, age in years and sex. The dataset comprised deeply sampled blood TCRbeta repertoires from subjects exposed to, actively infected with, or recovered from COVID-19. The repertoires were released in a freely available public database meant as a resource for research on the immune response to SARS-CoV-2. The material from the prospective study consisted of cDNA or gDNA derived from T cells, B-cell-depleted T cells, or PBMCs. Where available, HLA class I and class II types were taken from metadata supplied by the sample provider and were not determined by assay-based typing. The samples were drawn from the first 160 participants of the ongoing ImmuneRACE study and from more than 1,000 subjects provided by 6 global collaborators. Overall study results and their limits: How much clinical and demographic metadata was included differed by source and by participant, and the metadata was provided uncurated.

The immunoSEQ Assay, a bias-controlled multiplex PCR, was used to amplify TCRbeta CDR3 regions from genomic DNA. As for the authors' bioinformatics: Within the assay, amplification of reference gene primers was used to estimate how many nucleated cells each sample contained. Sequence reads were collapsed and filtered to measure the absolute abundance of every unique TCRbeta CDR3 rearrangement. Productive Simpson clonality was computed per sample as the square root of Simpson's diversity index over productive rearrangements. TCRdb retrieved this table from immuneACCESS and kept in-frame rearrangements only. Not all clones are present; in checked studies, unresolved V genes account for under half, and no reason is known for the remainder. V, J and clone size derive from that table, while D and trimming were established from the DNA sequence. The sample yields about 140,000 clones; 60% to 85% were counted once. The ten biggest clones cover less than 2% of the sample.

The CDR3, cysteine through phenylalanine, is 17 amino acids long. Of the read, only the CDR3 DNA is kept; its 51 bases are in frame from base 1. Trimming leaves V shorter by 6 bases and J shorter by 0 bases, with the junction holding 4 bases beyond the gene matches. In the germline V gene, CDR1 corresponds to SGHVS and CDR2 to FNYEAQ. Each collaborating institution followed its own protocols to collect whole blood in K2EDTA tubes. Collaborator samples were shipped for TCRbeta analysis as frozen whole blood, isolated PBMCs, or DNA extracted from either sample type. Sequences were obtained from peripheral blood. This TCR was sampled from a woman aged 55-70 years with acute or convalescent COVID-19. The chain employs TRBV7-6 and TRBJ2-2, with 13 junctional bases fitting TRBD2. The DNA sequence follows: TGTGCCAGCAGTTTACTAGCGGGAGGGTCGAACACCGGGGAGCTGTTTTTT. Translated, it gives CASSLLAGGSNTGELFF. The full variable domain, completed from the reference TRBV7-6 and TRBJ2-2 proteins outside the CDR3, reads GAGVSQSPRYKVTKRGQDVALRCDPISGHVSLYWYRQALGQGPEFLTYFNYEAQQDKSGLPNDRFSAERPEGSISTLTIQRTEQRDSAMYRCASSLLAGGSNTGELFFGEGSRLTVL.